A selection of T cell receptor beta chains follows, all from one sample in a study of T cells in tuberculosis. Some clones are missing from TCRdb's copy, which holds only in-frame ones; the method was immunoSEQ multiplex PCR. This sample has tens of thousands of clones, with almost 95% found just once. The sample taken for sequencing was PBMCs. The receptors derive from a donor aged 5 to 30 with latent tuberculosis or without tuberculosis infection. Some clones in this sample may be carry-over from other donors' samples. Both conserved end residues are part of each CDR3. Each record gives: V gene, D gene, J gene, CDR3 protein. D genes are given only for firm matches.

TRBV10-3	NA	TRBJ1-1	CAISESSQGSNTEAFF
TRBV15	TRBD2	TRBJ2-3	CATSSASGGDLTDTQYF
TRBV11-3	NA	TRBJ1-6	CASSREGPGSPLHF
TRBV4-3	NA	TRBJ1-5	CASSQEGTGQPQHF
TRBV5-6	NA	TRBJ1-1	CASSFGQFMNTEAFF
TRBV4-3	NA	TRBJ1-6	CASSQDSGNNSPLHF
TRBV6-5	TRBD1	TRBJ1-5	CASSSTGLGSQPQHF
TRBV7-9	TRBD1	TRBJ1-1	CASSLRTGGSLNTEAFF
TRBV5-4	TRBD2	TRBJ2-5	CASSAYTLLAAPDF
TRBV30	TRBD1	TRBJ2-1	CAWARLGTGSYNEQFF